The entry that follows covers one TCR beta chain sequence. Antigen unknown. Germline CDR1 reads MNHEY; CDR2 reads SVGAGI. Between the trimmed V and J ends, which lost 6 bases and 1 base, there was a span of 16 bases. The CDR3 extends over 15 amino acids. These data belong to a study of cytomegalovirus exposure and HLA in healthy donors. General study results and limits: The study flagged fewer than 200 TCR beta chains as cytomegalovirus-associated.

Primers included in the PCR were 60 Vbeta and 13 Jbeta primers. In the original processing: Per a later analysis, the number of unique TCR beta chains was about 80 million, of which around 9.9 million were shared. The data were produced by immunoSEQ multiplex PCR, yet TCRdb's version contains in-frame clones alone and is incomplete. The D gene and trimming were derived from the DNA, and the V and J assignments and clone size from that table. Of around 77,000 clones in the sample, about 80% were seen once. Sample: PBMCs. This TCR was sampled from a man aged 35-49 years in good health and CMV-seronegative. J is TRBJ2-7 and V is TRBV6-5, with D hard to call. CDR3 nucleotide sequence: TGTGCCAGCAGCCCCCGGCGGCCTTTATCCTACGAGCAGTACTTC. It is translated as CASSPRRPLSYEQYF.